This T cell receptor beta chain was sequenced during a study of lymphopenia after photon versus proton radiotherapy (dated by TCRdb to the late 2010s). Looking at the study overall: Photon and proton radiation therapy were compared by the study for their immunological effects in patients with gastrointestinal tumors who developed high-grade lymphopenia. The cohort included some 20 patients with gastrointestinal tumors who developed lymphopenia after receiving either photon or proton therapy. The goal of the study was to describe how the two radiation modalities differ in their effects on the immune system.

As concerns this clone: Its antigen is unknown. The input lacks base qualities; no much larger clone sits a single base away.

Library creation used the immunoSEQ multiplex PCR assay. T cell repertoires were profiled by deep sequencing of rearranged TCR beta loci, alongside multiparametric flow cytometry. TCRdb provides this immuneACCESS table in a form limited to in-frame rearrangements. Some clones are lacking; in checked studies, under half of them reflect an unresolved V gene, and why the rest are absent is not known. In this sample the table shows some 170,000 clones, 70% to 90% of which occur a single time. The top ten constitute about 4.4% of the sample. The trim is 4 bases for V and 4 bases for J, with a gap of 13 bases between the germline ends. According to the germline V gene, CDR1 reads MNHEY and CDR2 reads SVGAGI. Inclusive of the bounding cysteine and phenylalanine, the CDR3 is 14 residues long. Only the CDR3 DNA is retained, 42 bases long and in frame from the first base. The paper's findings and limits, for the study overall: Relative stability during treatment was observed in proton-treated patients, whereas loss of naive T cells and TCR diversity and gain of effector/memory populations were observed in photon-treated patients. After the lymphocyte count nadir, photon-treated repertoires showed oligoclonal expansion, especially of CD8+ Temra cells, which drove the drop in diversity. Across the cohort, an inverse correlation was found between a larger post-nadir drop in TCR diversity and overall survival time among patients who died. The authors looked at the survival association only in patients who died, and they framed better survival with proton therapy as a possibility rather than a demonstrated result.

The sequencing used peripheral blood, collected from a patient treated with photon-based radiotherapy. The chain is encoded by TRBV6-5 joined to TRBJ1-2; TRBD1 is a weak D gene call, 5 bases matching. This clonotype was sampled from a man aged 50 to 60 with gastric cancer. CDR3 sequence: CASSSGRKSYGYTF. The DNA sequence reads TGTGCCAGCAGTTCAGGGAGGAAGAGCTATGGCTACACCTTC.